A single T cell receptor (beta chain) is shown here with its context. The sample originates from a study of cytomegalovirus exposure and HLA in healthy donors. Data came from immunoSEQ multiplex PCR; TCRdb stores just in-frame clones and leaves some out. The data contain about 110,000 clones, about 86% of them seen just once; the ten biggest clones take up 3% to 4%. The sequencing sample was made of PBMCs. This clonotype originated in a woman aged 18-29 years in good health and CMV-seropositive.

In DNA, the CDR3 is TGTGCCAGCTCCCAGGACAGGGGGCGAGGCAATCAGCCCCAGCATTTT. It is translated as CASSQDRGRGNQPQHF. The chain joins TRBV2 to TRBJ1-5; 11 bases line up with TRBD1. J was trimmed by 2 bases and V by 8 bases; bases with no gene match: 8. Germline V gene sequence: CDR1 SNHLY, CDR2 FYNNEI. The CDR3 has 16 residues.